This T cell receptor beta chain came from a study of blood T cell repertoires in COVID-19. Study-level information: Some COVID-19 samples were acute and others convalescent; all came from the United States, Italy and Spain. Sources were T cells, B-cell-depleted T cells, or PBMCs; the material itself was cDNA or gDNA.

As originally analysed: Reference gene primer amplification in the assay estimated nucleated cell counts. This table comes from immunoSEQ multiplex PCR, and its TCRdb copy is limited to in-frame clones, with some not included. V and J calls and clone size are copied from that table; D and trimming were computed from the DNA. The data contain fewer than 70,000 clones, roughly 80% of them singletons. This clonotype was sampled from a man in his fifties or sixties with active COVID-19. The specimen was peripheral blood.

Here the CDR3 DNA reads TGCGCCAGCAGCTTGGATCCAGGGGAGCAGAACGAGCAGTACTTC. As protein: CASSLDPGEQNEQYF. The V and J genes are TRBV5-1 and TRBJ2-7; D is perhaps TRBD1 (6 bases). The V end lost 0 bases, the J end lost 5 bases, and 15 bases lay between the germline ends. The CDR3 contains 15 residues. The germline CDR1 and CDR2 sequences are SGHRS and YFSETQ. Using reference TRBV5-1 and TRBJ2-7 for the parts outside the CDR3, the full variable domain is KAGVTQTPRYLIKTRGQQVTLSCSPISGHRSVSWYQQTPGQGLQFLFEYFSETQRNKGNFPGRFSGRQFSNSRSEMNVSTLELGDSALYLCASSLDPGEQNEQYFGPGTRLTVT.